These 5 T cell receptor beta chains originate from one sample sequenced in a study of T cell repertoires in cytomegalovirus infection (dated by TCRdb to 2018 to 2020). The sequencer listed for this sample is Illumina HiSeq 1500. Starting from the raw public reads, TCRdb applied fastp trimming at Q25, assembled clones with MiXCR and retained in-frame beta chains. Entries are consolidated by CDR3 protein sequence, retaining the most common genes and DNA. For this sample the table gives about 830,000 distinct CDR3 sequences, of which approximately 32% were detected only once. The ten largest clones represent around 12% of the sample. The antigens these receptors bind are not known. What the treatment or condition label conveys for this sample: in vitro stimulation with specific CMV peptide epitopes to enrich CMV-specific T cells. The sample was cultured CD8+ T cells from PBMCs, taken from culture after CMV antigen stimulation. These receptors were collected from a human donor in good health (CMV status not recorded). Some clones in this sample may be carry-over from other donors' samples.

Worth noting for this clonotype: This may come from a read error, since a much larger clone is one base off. The V and J genes are TRBV27 and TRBJ2-1; a weak D match, TRBD2 (6 bases). The CDR3 contains 15 residues. Trimming stripped 1 base from V and 6 bases from J, with 13 bases between. The germline gives CDR1 MNHEY, CDR2 SMNVEV (reference sequence). The DNA for the CDR3 is TGTGCCAGCAGTTTATTCCCCCGGACTATCAATGAGCAGTTCTTC. Its protein product is CASSLFPRTINEQFF.

This clonotype was counted a few times. This sequence joins TRBV27 and TRBJ2-7, with a possible D match to TRBD2 (6 bases). CDR3 length: 15 residues. CDR1 is MNHEY and CDR2 is SMNVEV in the germline V gene (reference sequence). Deletions cut 5 bases from V and 0 bases from J, with 14 bases between. CDR3 sequence: CASSPRDSYSYEQYF. The DNA for the CDR3 is TGTGCCAGCAGTCCCCGGGACTCTTACTCCTACGAGCAGTACTTC.

This clonotype was seen at least ten times. The genes are TRBV7-9 and TRBJ2-2; TRBD1 agrees at 7 bases. The length of the CDR3 is 16 residues. The V gene end was trimmed by 5 bases and the J gene end by 5 bases; junction bases not matched to a gene: 11. The V gene's germline CDR1 is SEHNR and CDR2 FQNEAQ (reference sequence). CDR3 protein: CASSNAGGSRTGELFF. The CDR3 DNA reads TGTGCCAGCAGCAACGCAGGGGGATCGCGAACCGGGGAGCTGTTTTTT.

This clonotype has only a few counts. The genes are TRBV12-3 or TRBV12-4 and TRBJ1-1, with a weak D call TRBD1 (5 bases). V lost 5 bases and J lost 5, with 15 bases in between. CDR3 length: 14 amino acids. In nucleotides, the CDR3 is TGTGCCAGCAGTGCCCCGGGCCGGGGGACTGAAGCTTTCTTT. Protein: CASSAPGRGTEAFF.

This chain connects TRBV7-8 to TRBJ2-7, with D unclear. The CDR3 has 15 amino acids. Germline V lookup: CDR1 SGHVS, CDR2 FQNEAQ. The germline V and J ends were trimmed by 4 bases and 2 bases, with 15 bases remaining between them. The CDR3 DNA reads TGTGCCAGCAGCTCGGTGCCCGGGCCTCCCTACGAGCAGTACTTC. Translated, it gives CASSSVPGPPYEQYF. The variable domain in full, with the rest retrieved from reference TRBV7-8 and TRBJ2-7, is GAGVSQSPRYKVAKRGQDVALRCDPISGHVSLFWYQQALGQGPEFLTYFQNEAQLDKSGLPSDRFFAERPEGSVSTLKIQRTQQEDSAVYLCASSSVPGPPYEQYFGPGTRLTVT.